The next 19 T cell receptor beta chains were all read from a single sample in a study of vaccination and CD4 T cells after COVID-19. Oncomine TCR Beta short-read sequencing was applied to DNA from cultured CD4+ T cells. TCRdb passed the PCR reads through MiXCR, listing each CDR3 protein once. Altogether over 20,000 distinct CDR3 sequences are present, about 50% being singletons, with the ten largest covering around 5.5%. Treatment given: approximately nine-day PBMC culture with coronavirus spike peptide pools or control peptides (ViraFEST assay). Their recognized antigens are unknown. Sequencing used CD4+ T cells from blood, cultured in vitro. Every receptor here comes from a human donor who had recovered from COVID-19.

For this clonotype: One end of the junction fails to match germline, which may point to a read error. V usage is TRBV20-1 and J usage is TRBJ2-1; no firm D call. This CDR3 comprises 15 residues. CDR1 and CDR2 (germline): DFQATT, SNEGSKA (reference sequence). The CDR3 nucleotides are TGCAGTGCCTACCTTAGTGGCAGCTCCTACAATAAGCAGTTCTTC. Translation: CSAYLSGSSYNKQFF.

The chain combines TRBV7-9 with TRBJ2-5; D perhaps matches TRBD2 (6 bases). The CDR3 is made up of 14 amino acids. CDR1 and CDR2 from the germline V gene are SEHNR and FQNEAQ (reference sequence). V dropped 0 bases and J dropped 4 bases, with 9 bases sitting between them. The CDR3 sequence: CASSLAGGGETQYF. Here the CDR3 DNA reads TGTGCCAGCAGCTTAGCGGGAGGAGGAGAGACCCAGTACTTC. The complete variable domain, with remaining parts taken from reference TRBV7-9 and TRBJ2-5, reads DTGVSQNPRHKITKRGQNVTFRCDPISEHNRLYWYRQTLGQGPEFLTYFQNEAQLEKSRLLSDRFSAERPKGSFSTLEIQRTEQGDSAMYLCASSLAGGGETQYFGPGTRLLVL.

The chain couples TRBV30 to TRBJ2-3, with 15 bases lining up with TRBD2. The germline gives CDR1 GTSNPN, CDR2 SVGIG (reference sequence). The J segment lost 15 bases and the V segment lost 4 bases, leaving 8 bases of the junction unmatched. The CDR3 is 13 residues long. CDR3 nucleotide sequence: TGTGCCTGGACTGCCGGGACTAGCGGGAGGACCTATTTT. This sequence encodes CAWTAGTSGRTYF.

Details on this clonotype: The germline gene is not matched at one end of the junction; a read error may be the cause. J is TRBJ2-7 and V is TRBV10-1, with 7 bases fitting TRBD2. The length of the CDR3 is 15 residues. Germline CDR1 and CDR2: WNHNN and SYGVQD (reference sequence). CDR3 DNA sequence: TGCGCCAGCAGTGAGTCCCAGGCTAGCGGCTACGAGCGGTACTTC. It encodes CASSESQASGYERYF.

V is TRBV2 and J is TRBJ2-5, with 13 bases that match TRBD2. Germline CDR1 is SNHLY and CDR2 is FYNNEI. Unmatched junction bases numbered 15, after V lost 5 bases and J lost 0 bases. CDR3 length: 20 residues. The CDR3: CASSPPLLAGGVFHQETQYF. The CDR3 nucleotides are TGTGCCAGCAGTCCTCCCTTACTAGCGGGAGGGGTCTTCCACCAAGAGACCCAGTACTTC.

In its sample, this clonotype was seen once. V usage is TRBV19 and J usage is TRBJ1-1; D ambiguous. V dropped 6 bases and J dropped 0 bases, with 11 bases sitting between them. CDR1 and CDR2 (germline): LNHDA, SQIVND (reference sequence). The CDR3 is made up of 14 amino acids. CDR3 sequence: CASRDVGLNTEAFF. The CDR3, as DNA: TGTGCCAGTAGAGATGTGGGCTTGAACACTGAAGCTTTCTTT.

The chain combines TRBV6-1 with TRBJ1-1; no definite D call. Trimming removed 6 bases at V and 1 base at J, with 9 bases between. The CDR3 totals 13 residues. Germline V gene lookup returns CDR1 MNHNS and CDR2 SASEGT. For the CDR3, the DNA is TGTGCCAGCAGCGTGGACGGGAACACTGAAGCTTTCTTT. Translating it yields CASSVDGNTEAFF.

There are a few counts of this clonotype. The V and J genes are TRBV11-2 and TRBJ1-2; TRBD1 matches 7 bases. V shed 0 bases and J 4 bases; nucleotides not matched to a gene: 5. This CDR3 is 15 amino acids long. Germline CDR1 reads SGHAT; CDR2 reads FQNNGV. The CDR3 bases are TGTGCCAGCAGCTTAGATTGGGACAGAGCCTATGGCTACACCTTC. It encodes CASSLDWDRAYGYTF.

The rearrangement uses TRBV20-1 and TRBJ2-2; D not certain. Trimming pared 1 base from V and 6 bases from J, leaving 12 bases between. The CDR3 runs 14 residues. Per the germline V gene, CDR1 is DFQATT and CDR2 is SNEGSKA (reference sequence). The CDR3 DNA is TGCAGTGCTAGAGTTAACAGTGCCGCCGGGGAGCTGTTTTTT. Encoded protein: CSARVNSAAGELFF.

V and J are TRBV28 and TRBJ1-5; 8 bases map to TRBD1. The ends lost 4 bases at V and 7 bases at J; junction bases unmatched: 9. From germline, CDR1 is MDHEN and CDR2 SYDVKM. This CDR3 comprises 15 residues. The CDR3 here is CASSYRTGIYQPQHF. CDR3 coding DNA: TGTGCCAGCAGTTATAGGACAGGGATATACCAGCCCCAGCATTTT.

This clonotype was recorded a few times. The rearrangement joins TRBV20-1 to TRBJ2-1; TRBD2 matches 7 bases. CDR1 is DFQATT, CDR2 SNEGSKA, per germline (reference sequence). This CDR3 has 14 residues. J gave up 5 bases and V 3 bases, and 7 bases lay outside the gene matches. This CDR3 is CSASRAGADNEQFF. The CDR3 coding sequence is TGCAGTGCTAGTAGGGCGGGAGCGGACAATGAGCAGTTCTTC.

This clonotype came up a few times. The V and J genes are TRBV2 and TRBJ2-5, with 9 bases fitting TRBD1. Unmatched junction bases numbered 10, after V lost 4 bases and J lost 4 bases. Germline V gives CDR1 SNHLY, CDR2 FYNNEI. This CDR3 spans 16 amino acids. The CDR3 loop is CASSGAPGQGRETQYF. As DNA, the CDR3 is TGTGCCAGCAGTGGAGCCCCGGGACAGGGTAGAGAGACCCAGTACTTC.

The chain carries TRBV11-3 and TRBJ2-3, with a tentative D call TRBD1 (5 bases). V was shortened by 3 bases and J by 2 bases, with 12 bases between the two germline ends. Germline values: CDR1 SGHNT, CDR2 YENEEA. The CDR3 spans 15 residues. CDR3 protein: CASSLITGPTDTQYF. In DNA form, the CDR3 reads TGTGCCAGCAGCTTGATTACAGGCCCCACAGATACGCAGTATTTT.

The gene calls are TRBV30 and TRBJ1-5; D not certain. The CDR3 sequence is 12 residues long. V lost 1 base and J 9 bases, leaving 10 bases between the germline ends. Germline V CDR1 and CDR2: GTSNPN, SVGIG (reference sequence). The CDR3 reads CAWSASLGPQHF. DNA of the CDR3: TGTGCCTGGAGTGCCTCGTTAGGGCCCCAGCATTTT.

Worth noting for this clonotype: Its ends do not fully match the called genes, so a read error is possible. The chain couples TRBV19 to TRBJ1-5; weak D call: TRBD1 (5 bases). CDR3 length: 18 amino acids. Germline V lookup: CDR1 LNHDA, CDR2 SQIVND (reference sequence). CDR3: CASTPIGGEVISNQPRHF. CDR3 DNA: TGTGCCAGTACTCCAATCGGGGGGGAGGTTATTAGCAATCAGCCCCGGCATTTT.

This chain uses TRBV18 with TRBJ2-3; D perhaps matches TRBD2 (6 bases). Trimming took 8 bases from V and 4 from J, leaving 7 bases between them. Looked up from germline, CDR1 is KGHSH and CDR2 is LQKENI. This CDR3 spans 11 amino acids. The CDR3 loop reads CASRESDTQYF. CDR3 DNA: TGTGCCAGCCGGGAGTCAGATACGCAGTATTTT.

This chain connects TRBV7-9 to TRBJ2-1; 15 bases map to TRBD2. Germline V gives CDR1 SEHNR, CDR2 FQNEAQ (reference sequence). This CDR3 is 15 amino acids long. Germline trimming cut 4 bases from V and 10 bases from J; bases unmatched to any gene: 5. In DNA form, the CDR3 reads TGTGCCAGCAGCTGGGGGACTAGCGGGAGGCTAGAGCAGTTCTTC. Translated, it gives CASSWGTSGRLEQFF.

This clonotype was detected a few times. The chain links TRBV27 to TRBJ1-1; 7 nucleotides align to TRBD1. V was pared by 10 bases and J by 0 bases, with 8 bases of the junction left unmatched. The germline V gene encodes CDR1 MNHEY and CDR2 SMNVEV (reference sequence). The CDR3 is 14 residues long. The CDR3 region is CATPLDRLNTEAFF. In DNA form, the CDR3 reads TGTGCCACGCCCCTGGACAGGTTGAACACTGAAGCTTTCTTT.

Only a few counts were recorded for this clonotype. This chain joins TRBV20-1 and TRBJ2-1; D may be TRBD1 (6 bases). Germline values: CDR1 DFQATT, CDR2 SNEGSKA (reference sequence). This CDR3 spans 11 amino acids. The germline V and J ends were trimmed by 5 bases and 8 bases, with 10 bases remaining between them. The CDR3: CSAQKGDEQFF. CDR3 DNA: TGCAGTGCTCAGAAGGGGGATGAGCAGTTCTTC.